The subject of this entry is one T cell receptor (beta chain). Per the original data handling: Amplification of reference gene primers provided the estimated nucleated cell counts. TCRdb keeps only in-frame clones here, not all; method: immunoSEQ multiplex PCR. V and J calls plus clone size are reproduced from that table; the DNA served to infer D and trimming. The profile covers some 170,000 clones, with approximately 85% appearing a single time and approximately 6.2% taken by the ten largest. Donors in Cohort 3 who had recovered were those with two negative PCRs, healthcare professional clearance, or resolution of their symptoms. The sample belongs to a study of blood T cell repertoires in COVID-19. Input material: PBMCs or T cells enriched from blood (not recorded which). This clonotype was obtained from a man between 35 and 55 years old who had recovered from COVID-19.

The chain's CDR3 is CASGHGPGQGENIQYF. The CDR3 coding sequence is TGTGCTAGTGGTCACGGACCGGGACAGGGCGAAAACATTCAGTACTTC. The gene calls are TRBV12-5 and TRBJ2-4, with 9 bases identical to TRBD1. CDR1 and CDR2 (germline): LGHNT, FRNRAP. V shed 5 bases and J 5 bases; nucleotides not matched to a gene: 10. The CDR3 consists of 16 residues. Full variable domain (remainder filled in from reference TRBV12-5 and TRBJ2-4): DARVTQTPRHKVTEMGQEVTMRCQPILGHNTVFWYRQTMMQGLELLAYFRNRAPLDDSGMPKDRFSAEMPDATLATLKIQPSEPRDSAVYFCASGHGPGQGENIQYFGAGTRLSVL.